This T cell receptor (beta chain) was recorded in a study of T cell responses to AZD1222 COVID-19 vaccine. Study-wide background: Second doses that came at about 4 or about 12 weeks were put together.

A note on this clone: What it recognizes is unknown.

TCRdb's table, derived via immunoSEQ multiplex PCR, lists solely in-frame clones and lacks some. The data contain some 120,000 clones, approximately 88% of them singletons. Study observations and caveats: White British people made up most donors, females outnumbered males, and clonal diversity was possibly underestimated. Among AZD1222 vaccinees, only five or six were seropositive at baseline. Repertoires in all cases were sampled only once the peak T cell response had passed.

CDR3 length: 17 residues. The receptor was derived from an adult in good health. This specimen was peripheral blood, taken on day 0 of AZD1222 vaccination. The rearrangement uses TRBV21-1 and TRBJ2-3. TRBV21-1 is given as a pseudogene. CDR3 sequence (DNA): TGTGCCAGCAGCAAAGAGGGACGTATGACGAACACAGATACGCAGTATTTT. Protein sequence: CASSKEGRMTNTDTQYF.